This TCR beta chain was identified in a study of blood T cell repertoires in COVID-19. Sequenced by immunoSEQ multiplex PCR; TCRdb stores in-frame clones only, minus some. Found here are some 200,000 clones, roughly nine tenths of them singletons; the top ten hold over 9.5%. Material for sequencing was peripheral blood. The origin of this receptor is a woman aged 60 to 75 with COVID-19, enrolled during active disease.

The CDR3 nucleotides read TGTGCCAGCAGAGGCCCGGGACATCCTTCCCCCTATAGCAATCAGCCCCAGCATTTT. This encodes CASRGPGHPSPYSNQPQHF. The chain links TRBV27 to TRBJ1-5, with D possibly being TRBD1 (6 bases). Germline V gives CDR1 MNHEY, CDR2 SMNVEV (reference sequence). The CDR3 loop spans 19 amino acids. The germline V and J ends were trimmed by 6 bases and 0 bases, with 24 bases remaining between them.